This T cell receptor (beta chain) was obtained from a study of blood T cell repertoires in COVID-19. Looking at the study overall: Samples of COVID-19 (acute and convalescent) were obtained from the United States, Italy and Spain. T cells, B-cell-depleted T cells, or PBMCs provided the cDNA or gDNA that served as material.

The CDR3 contains 13 residues. V lost 2 bases and J lost 4; bases outside the gene matches: 1. The germline gives CDR1 SGHDT, CDR2 YYEEEE. Per the original methods: Researchers report that nucleated cell counts were estimated from reference gene primer amplification. Sequenced by immunoSEQ multiplex PCR; TCRdb stores in-frame clones only, minus some. The V and J calls and clone size are taken from that table; D and trimming were inferred from the DNA. The data show under 95,000 clones, approximately 87% seen once. This clone was counted once. The rearrangement links TRBV5-6 to TRBJ2-3, with 7 nucleotides matching TRBD2. This receptor was identified in a human donor in a cohort sampled during active COVID-19. Source material: peripheral blood. The CDR3 DNA is TGTGCCAGCAGCTTCCGGGGGGCAGATACGCAGTATTTT. Protein: CASSFRGADTQYF. Full variable domain (outside the CDR3, taken from reference TRBV5-6 and TRBJ2-3): DAGVTQSPTHLIKTRGQQVTLRCSPKSGHDTVSWYQQALGQGPQFIFQYYEEEERQRGNFPDRFSGHQFPNYSSELNVNALLLGDSALYLCASSFRGADTQYFGPGTRLTVL.